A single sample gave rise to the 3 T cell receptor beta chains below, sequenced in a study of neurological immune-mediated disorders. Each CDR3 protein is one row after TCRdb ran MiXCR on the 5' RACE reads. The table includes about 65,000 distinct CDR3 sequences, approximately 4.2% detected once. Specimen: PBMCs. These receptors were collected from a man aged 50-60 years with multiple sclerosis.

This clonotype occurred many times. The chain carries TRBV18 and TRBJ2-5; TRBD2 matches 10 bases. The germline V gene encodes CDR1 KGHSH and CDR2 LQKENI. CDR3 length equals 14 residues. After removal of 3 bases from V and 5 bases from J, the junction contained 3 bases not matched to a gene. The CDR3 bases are TGTGCCAGCTCACCGGGACTAGCGATGGAGACCCAGTACTTC. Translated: CASSPGLAMETQYF.

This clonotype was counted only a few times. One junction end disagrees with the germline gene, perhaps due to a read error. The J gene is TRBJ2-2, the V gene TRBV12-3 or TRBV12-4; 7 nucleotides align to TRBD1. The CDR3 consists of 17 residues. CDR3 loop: CASSSGLGRGTVGELFF. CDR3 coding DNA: TGTGCCAGTAGTTCCGGTTTGGGCAGGGGGACGGTCGGGGAGCTGTTTTTT.

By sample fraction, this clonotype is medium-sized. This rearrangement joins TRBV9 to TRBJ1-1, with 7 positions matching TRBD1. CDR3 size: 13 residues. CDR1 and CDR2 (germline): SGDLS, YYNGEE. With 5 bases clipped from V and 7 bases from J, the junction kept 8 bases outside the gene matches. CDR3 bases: TGTGCCAGCAGTCTTGGCAGGGGGGATGAAGCTTTCTTT. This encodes CASSLGRGDEAFF.